This is a list of T cell receptor beta chains from one sample in a study of low-dose radiotherapy and immunotherapy resistance in tumors. TCRdb fed the reads into MiXCR, producing one record per CDR3 protein. The repertoire consists of tens of thousands of distinct CDR3 sequences, with 15% to 20% occurring once and the leading ten covering 2.5% to 3%. Sequenced material: PBMCs, taken before treatment. These receptors were taken from a male donor with prostate cancer. CDR3s include the opening cysteine and the closing phenylalanine or tryptophan. Fields, in order: V gene, D gene, J gene, clone size, CDR3 protein, CDR3 DNA. A D gene is named only where the DNA matches it firmly. Clone size is stated in some rows and not others, as once, few, many or a class when expanded.

v_gene: TRBV2; d_gene: .; j_gene: TRBJ1-5; abundance: .; CDR3aa: CASSEGAGYGNQPQHF; CDR3nt: TGTGCCAGCAGTGAAGGGGCAGGGTATGGCAATCAGCCCCAGCATTTT
v_gene: TRBV20-1; d_gene: .; j_gene: TRBJ1-5; abundance: many; CDR3aa: CSARGGPSTVMPQHF; CDR3nt: TGCAGTGCTAGAGGGGGACCGTCGACGGTCATGCCCCAGCATTTT
v_gene: TRBV9; d_gene: TRBD1; j_gene: TRBJ1-4; abundance: many; CDR3aa: CASSVEGTGGNEKLFF; CDR3nt: TGTGCCAGCAGCGTAGAGGGGACAGGGGGTAATGAAAAACTGTTTTTT
v_gene: TRBV11-2; d_gene: .; j_gene: TRBJ1-4; abundance: .; CDR3aa: CASSFLGKKLFF; CDR3nt: TGTGCCAGCAGCTTCTTGGGGAAAAAACTGTTTTTT
v_gene: TRBV19; d_gene: .; j_gene: TRBJ2-3; abundance: many; CDR3aa: CASSMDGQRADTQYF; CDR3nt: TGTGCCAGTAGTATGGACGGTCAGAGGGCAGATACGCAGTATTTT
v_gene: TRBV11-2; d_gene: .; j_gene: TRBJ1-5; abundance: many; CDR3aa: CASSLGEINQPQHF; CDR3nt: TGTGCCAGCAGCTTAGGGGAAATCAATCAGCCCCAGCATTTT
v_gene: TRBV20-1; d_gene: TRBD2; j_gene: TRBJ2-7; abundance: .; CDR3aa: CNARDASGSYEQYF; CDR3nt: TGCAATGCGAGAGATGCTAGCGGCTCCTACGAGCAGTACTTC
v_gene: TRBV11-2; d_gene: .; j_gene: TRBJ2-3; abundance: .; CDR3aa: CASSLGSGSLTDTQYF; CDR3nt: TGTGCCAGCAGCTTGGGGTCCGGGAGCCTCACAGATACGCAGTATTTT
v_gene: TRBV2; d_gene: .; j_gene: TRBJ1-5; abundance: many; CDR3aa: CASSAGLVQPQHF; CDR3nt: TGTGCCAGCAGTGCAGGGTTAGTTCAGCCCCAGCATTTT
v_gene: TRBV6-6; d_gene: TRBD1; j_gene: TRBJ2-1; abundance: .; CDR3aa: CASSYADRGPYNEQFF; CDR3nt: TGTGCCAGCAGTTACGCGGACAGGGGCCCCTACAATGAGCAGTTCTTC
v_gene: TRBV6-1; d_gene: TRBD2; j_gene: TRBJ2-7; abundance: many; CDR3aa: CASSEAGGSSYEQYF; CDR3nt: TGTGCCAGCAGTGAAGCGGGGGGGAGCTCCTACGAGCAGTACTTC
v_gene: TRBV2; d_gene: .; j_gene: TRBJ2-1; abundance: many; CDR3aa: CASSTDTLGFGQFF; CDR3nt: TGTGCCAGCAGCACTGACACCTTAGGCTTCGGGCAGTTCTTC
v_gene: TRBV6-1; d_gene: .; j_gene: TRBJ1-4; abundance: .; CDR3aa: CASSLRGGEKLFF; CDR3nt: TGTGCCAGCAGTCTCCGGGGCGGTGAAAAACTGTTTTTT
v_gene: TRBV6-1; d_gene: TRBD1; j_gene: TRBJ2-7; abundance: many; CDR3aa: CASSVGQDYEQYF; CDR3nt: TGTGCCAGCAGTGTCGGACAGGACTACGAGCAGTACTTC
v_gene: TRBV5-6; d_gene: .; j_gene: TRBJ1-1; abundance: many; CDR3aa: CASSLVPRSEAFF; CDR3nt: TGTGCCAGCAGCTTGGTCCCTCGCAGTGAAGCTTTCTTT
v_gene: TRBV20-1; d_gene: .; j_gene: TRBJ2-5; abundance: many; CDR3aa: CSAGPNTGETQYF; CDR3nt: TGCAGTGCTGGCCCTAATACGGGAGAGACCCAGTACTTC
v_gene: TRBV11-2; d_gene: TRBD1; j_gene: TRBJ2-3; abundance: .; CDR3aa: CASSIRQGRDTQYF; CDR3nt: TGTGCCAGCAGCATAAGACAGGGCCGCGATACGCAGTATTTT
v_gene: TRBV10-2; d_gene: TRBD2; j_gene: TRBJ2-1; abundance: many; CDR3aa: CASRITSGGASVQFF; CDR3nt: TGCGCCAGCAGGATTACTAGCGGGGGGGCCTCGGTTCAGTTCTTC
v_gene: TRBV20-1; d_gene: TRBD2; j_gene: TRBJ2-7; abundance: .; CDR3aa: CSAPGLAREQYF; CDR3nt: TGCAGTGCCCCGGGACTAGCACGCGAGCAGTACTTC
v_gene: TRBV5-1; d_gene: TRBD2; j_gene: TRBJ2-1; abundance: .; CDR3aa: CASSQGHASGGLREQFF; CDR3nt: TGCGCCAGCAGCCAAGGTCATGCTAGCGGGGGACTACGGGAGCAGTTCTTC